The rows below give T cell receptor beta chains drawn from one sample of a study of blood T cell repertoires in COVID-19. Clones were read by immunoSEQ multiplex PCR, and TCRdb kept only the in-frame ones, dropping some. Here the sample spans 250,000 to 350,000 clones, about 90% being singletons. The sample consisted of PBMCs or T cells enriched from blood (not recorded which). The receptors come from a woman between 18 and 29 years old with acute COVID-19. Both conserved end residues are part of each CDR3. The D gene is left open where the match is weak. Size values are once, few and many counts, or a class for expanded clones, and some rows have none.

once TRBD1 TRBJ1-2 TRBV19 TGTGCCAGTAGTGACCCGGGACAGGGGAACTATGGCTACACCTTC CASSDPGQGNYGYTF
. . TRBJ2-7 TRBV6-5 TGTGCCAGCAGTTACGGCTTACGGCAGTACTTC CASSYGLRQYF
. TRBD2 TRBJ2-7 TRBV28 TGTGCCAGCAGTTTACGTGGAGGACTAGCGTTCGGGCAGTACTTC CASSLRGGLAFGQYF
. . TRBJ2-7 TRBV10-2 TGCGCCAGCAGCCCCCAGTGGCTAGCTGCTTCCTACGAGCAGTACTTC CASSPQWLAASYEQYF
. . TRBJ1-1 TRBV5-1 TGCGCCAGCAGCTTTCGCCCCTCAGGGGACACTGAAGCTTTCTTT CASSFRPSGDTEAFF
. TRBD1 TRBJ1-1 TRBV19 TGTGCCAGTAGTGACCGGGACAGTCCTATGAACACTGAAGCTTTCTTT CASSDRDSPMNTEAFF
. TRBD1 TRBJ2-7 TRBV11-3 TGTGCCAGCAGCTTAAGGACAGGATCCTACGAGCAGTACTTC CASSLRTGSYEQYF
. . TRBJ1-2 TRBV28 TGTGCCAGCAGTTACCCGGGACACTTTATGACGGGCTACACCTTC CASSYPGHFMTGYTF
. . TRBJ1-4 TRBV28 TGTGCCAGCCAGGCGGGCGAAAAACTGTTTTTT CASQAGEKLFF
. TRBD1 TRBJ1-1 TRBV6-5 TGTGCCAGCAGGGACAGGGTCTTTGACACTGAAGCTTTCTTT CASRDRVFDTEAFF
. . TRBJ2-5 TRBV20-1 TGCAGTGCTAGTAGACAGCAGGTCGAAACCCAGTACTTC CSASRQQVETQYF
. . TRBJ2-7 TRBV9 TGTGCCAGCAGCGTATCGACAGGTTCCTACGAGCAGTACTTC CASSVSTGSYEQYF
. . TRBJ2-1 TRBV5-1 TGCGCCAGCAGCTTTCCGAGTTATAATGAGCAGTTCTTC CASSFPSYNEQFF
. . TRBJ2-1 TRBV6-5 TGTGCCAGCCGGGAAACCCAAAGTGCTGAGCAGTTCTTC CASRETQSAEQFF
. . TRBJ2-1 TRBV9 TGTGCCAGCAGCCCTCCAGCGGGTTTGAATTACAATGAGCAGTTCTTC CASSPPAGLNYNEQFF
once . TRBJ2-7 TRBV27 TGTGCCAGCAGTTTTTATAGGGGGAGCGAGCAGTACTTC CASSFYRGSEQYF
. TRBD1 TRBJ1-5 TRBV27 TGTGCCAGCGCCTGGGACAGGGGCAGTCAGCCCCAGCATTTT CASAWDRGSQPQHF
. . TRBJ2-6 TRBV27 TGTGCCAGCAGTTCAACCCTATCCTCTGGGGCCAACGTCCTGACTTTC CASSSTLSSGANVLTF
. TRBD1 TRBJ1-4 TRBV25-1 TGTGCCAGCAGTGACACAGGGGCAGGTGAAAAACTGTTTTTT CASSDTGAGEKLFF
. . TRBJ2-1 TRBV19 TGTGCCAGTAGTATAGTTAAGCCTGGTGAGCAGTTCTTC CASSIVKPGEQFF
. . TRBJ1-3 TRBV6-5 TGTGCCAGCAGACCCAGGGTCTCTGGAAACACCATATATTTT CASRPRVSGNTIYF
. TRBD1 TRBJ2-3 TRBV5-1 TGCGCCAGCAGCTTCCATTCGCCGGGACAGGGGATGGATACGCAGTATTTT CASSFHSPGQGMDTQYF
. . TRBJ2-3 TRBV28 TGTGCCAGCAGTTTCGTGACTGGCCACACAGGGTCTGGCACAGATACGCAGTATTTT CASSFVTGHTGSGTDTQYF
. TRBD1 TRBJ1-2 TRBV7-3 TGTGCCAGCAGCTTAGTCGGACAGGGTAACTATGGCTACACCTTC CASSLVGQGNYGYTF
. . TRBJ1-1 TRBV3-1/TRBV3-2 TGTGCCAGCAGCCAAGGTTCGCTCGGAGACACTGAAGCTTTCTTT CASSQGSLGDTEAFF
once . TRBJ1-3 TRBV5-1 TGCGCCAGCAGCTTGGACTACATGGGAAACACCATATATTTT CASSLDYMGNTIYF
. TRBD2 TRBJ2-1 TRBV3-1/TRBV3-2 TGTGCCAGCAGCCCCCGCGAGGGAGCGGGAATATACAATGAGCAGTTCTTC CASSPREGAGIYNEQFF
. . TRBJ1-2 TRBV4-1 TGCGCCAGCAGCCCTGGGCCCACTGAGATTAACTATGGCTACACCTTC CASSPGPTEINYGYTF
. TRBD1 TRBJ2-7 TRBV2 TGTGCCAGCAGTGTTAAGGACAGGGTCGTCGTCTACGAGCAGTACTTC CASSVKDRVVVYEQYF
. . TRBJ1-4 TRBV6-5 TGTGCCAGCAGTTACGGGGACTATCCGGGAAAACTGTTTTTT CASSYGDYPGKLFF
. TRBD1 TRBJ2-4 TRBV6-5 TGTGCCAGCAGACCCCAGGGGGCGGAAAACATTCAGTACTTC CASRPQGAENIQYF
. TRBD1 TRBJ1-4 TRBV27 TGTGCCAGCAGTCACGCGGACAGGGGATATGAAAAACTGTTTTTT CASSHADRGYEKLFF
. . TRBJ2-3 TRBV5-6 TGTGCCAGCAGCTTGGCAGGGGCTAGCACAGATACGCAGTATTTT CASSLAGASTDTQYF
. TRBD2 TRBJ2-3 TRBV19 TGTGCCAGTAGTAGCGGGAGCGTTAAATCGAGCACAGATACGCAGTATTTT CASSSGSVKSSTDTQYF
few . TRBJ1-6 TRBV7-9 TGTGCCAGCAGCTTAGAGTCTACAGATAGTTCACCCCTCCACTTT CASSLESTDSSPLHF
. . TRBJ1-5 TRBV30 TGTGCCTGGAGTGCCTATACAGGGAATCAGCCCCAGCATTTT CAWSAYTGNQPQHF
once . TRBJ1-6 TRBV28 TGTGCCAGCAGCACGGCGGGGGTAAACTCACCCCTCCACTTT CASSTAGVNSPLHF
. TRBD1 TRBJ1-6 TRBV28 TGTGCCAGCAGTCGACAGGGGTTCGGTTCGAGTTCACCCCTCCACTTT CASSRQGFGSSSPLHF
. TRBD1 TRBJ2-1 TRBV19 TGTGCCAGTAGTACCCCGGGACAGGGATGGCGCAATGAGCAGTTCTTC CASSTPGQGWRNEQFF
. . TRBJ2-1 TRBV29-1 TGCAGCGTTGAAGGCACTAGCTCCTACAATGAGCAGTTCTTC CSVEGTSSYNEQFF
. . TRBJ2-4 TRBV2 TGTGCCAGCAGTAAGACTAGTTACCCGTTCGATCAGTACTTC CASSKTSYPFDQYF
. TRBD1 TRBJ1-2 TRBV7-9 TGTGCCAGCAGCTTAAAGGACAGGGCTTATGGCTACACCTTC CASSLKDRAYGYTF
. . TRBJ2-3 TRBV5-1 TGCGCCAGCAGCTTGGCTCCGTCAGATACGCAGTATTTT CASSLAPSDTQYF
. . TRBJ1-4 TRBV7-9 TGTGCCAGCAGCTCAGGGGAAATAGAAAAACTGTTTTTT CASSSGEIEKLFF
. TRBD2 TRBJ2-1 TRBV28 TGTGCCAGCAGTTTATTCACCGGGACTAGCGGTGACAATGAGCAGTTCTTC CASSLFTGTSGDNEQFF
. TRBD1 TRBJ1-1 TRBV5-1 TGCGCCAGCAGCTTGATGACAGGGGGCCAAACGAACACTGAAGCTTTCTTT CASSLMTGGQTNTEAFF
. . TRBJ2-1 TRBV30 TGTGCCTGGAGTCGGGGGACCTCTTACAATGAGCAGTTCTTC CAWSRGTSYNEQFF
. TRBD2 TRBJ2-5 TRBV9 TGTGCCAGCAACTCCCGGGTAGCGGGAGGCGAAGAGACCCAGTACTTC CASNSRVAGGEETQYF
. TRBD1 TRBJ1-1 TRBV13 TGTGCCAGCACCTTTCGGGGGACAGGGAACACTGAAGCTTTCTTT CASTFRGTGNTEAFF
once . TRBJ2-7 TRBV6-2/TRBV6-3 TGTGCCAGCAGTTACTTTCGGGGTTTCTACGAGCAGTACTTC CASSYFRGFYEQYF
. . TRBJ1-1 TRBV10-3 TGTGCCATCAGTGAACTCCCAGGGGCCAACACTGAAGCTTTCTTT CAISELPGANTEAFF
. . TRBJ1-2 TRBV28 TGTGCCAGCAGGGGGCGCAAAGACTATGGCTACACCTTC CASRGRKDYGYTF
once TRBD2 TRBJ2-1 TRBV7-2 TGTGCCAGCAGCTCCCTAGCGGGGGTCTACAATGAGCAGTTCTTC CASSSLAGVYNEQFF
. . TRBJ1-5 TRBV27 TGTGCCAGCAGCCCCTCGGGGGGAAGGAATCAGCCCCAGCATTTT CASSPSGGRNQPQHF
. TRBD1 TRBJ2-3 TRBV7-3 TGTGCCAGCAGCCTAAGTCGTCCAGGGGGATCAGATACGCAGTATTTT CASSLSRPGGSDTQYF
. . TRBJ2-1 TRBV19 TGTGCCAGTAGTATGGGTGGGGGCGATCCCTACAATGAGCAGTTCTTC CASSMGGGDPYNEQFF
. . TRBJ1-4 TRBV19 TGTGCCAGTAGTGTTCAGGGGCGCCAAACTAATGAAAAACTGTTTTTT CASSVQGRQTNEKLFF
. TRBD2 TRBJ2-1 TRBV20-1 TGCAGTGCCAGTAGCGGGAGGGTTTTGAATGAGCAGTTCTTC CSASSGRVLNEQFF
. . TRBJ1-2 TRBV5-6 TGTGCCAGCAGCTTGAGCACGATCTATGGCTACACCTTC CASSLSTIYGYTF